This T cell receptor (beta chain) emerged from a study of identical twins. Study conclusions and caveats: Analyses of zero insertions could, in part, be confounded by invariant MAIT and iNKT cells. A cross-sectional statistical analysis, not follow-up of the same donors, supported the conclusions.

Only a few counts were recorded for this clonotype. Antigen specificity is unknown. MiXCR, applied by TCRdb to the 5' RACE reads, yields one record per CDR3 protein. Of roughly 770,000 distinct CDR3 sequences in the sample, 18% were seen once. The CDR3 spans 14 residues. Trimming stripped 0 bases from V and 7 bases from J, with 12 bases between. Germline assignment: CDR1 SEHNR and CDR2 FQNEAQ (reference sequence). These same records also appear under a second study, on T cells expressing NK-cell markers. From that paper: It was sorted CD3+CD56+NKG2C+, CD3+CD56+NKG2C- and CD3+CD56-NKG2C+ T cells that supplied the TCR beta repertoires. Several donors' CD3+CD56-NKG2C+ cells were dominated by the same clonotypes.

The sequencing sample was made of PBMCs. The V call is TRBV7-9, the J call TRBJ1-2; D possibly corresponds to TRBD1 (5 bases). This TCR derives from a woman aged 18-29 years in good health. The CDR3 protein is CASSLAGLGVGYTF. In DNA, the CDR3 is TGTGCCAGCAGCTTAGCGGGACTTGGGGTTGGCTACACCTTC. Based on the CDR3 plus reference TRBV7-9 and TRBJ1-2, the full variable domain is DTGVSQNPRHKITKRGQNVTFRCDPISEHNRLYWYRQTLGQGPEFLTYFQNEAQLEKSRLLSDRFSAERPKGSFSTLEIQRTEQGDSAMYLCASSLAGLGVGYTFGSGTRLTVV.